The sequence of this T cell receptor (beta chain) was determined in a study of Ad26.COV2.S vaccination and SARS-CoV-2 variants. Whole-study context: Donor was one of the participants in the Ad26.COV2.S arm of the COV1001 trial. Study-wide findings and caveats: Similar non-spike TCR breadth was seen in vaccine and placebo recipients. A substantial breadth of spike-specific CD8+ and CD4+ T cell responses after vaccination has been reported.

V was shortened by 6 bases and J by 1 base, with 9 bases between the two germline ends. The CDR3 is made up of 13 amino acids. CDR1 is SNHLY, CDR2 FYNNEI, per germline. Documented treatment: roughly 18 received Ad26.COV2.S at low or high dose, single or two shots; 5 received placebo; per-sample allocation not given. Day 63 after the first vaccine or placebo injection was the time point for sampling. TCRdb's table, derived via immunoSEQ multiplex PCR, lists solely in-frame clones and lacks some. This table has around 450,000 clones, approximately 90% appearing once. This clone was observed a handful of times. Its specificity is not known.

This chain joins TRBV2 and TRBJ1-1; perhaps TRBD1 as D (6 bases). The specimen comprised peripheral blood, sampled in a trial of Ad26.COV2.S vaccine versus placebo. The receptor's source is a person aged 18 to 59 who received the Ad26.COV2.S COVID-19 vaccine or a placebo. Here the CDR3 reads CASSPGQNTEAFF. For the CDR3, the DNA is TGTGCCAGCAGCCCGGGACAGAACACTGAAGCTTTCTTT. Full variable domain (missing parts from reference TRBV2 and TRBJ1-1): EPEVTQTPSHQVTQMGQEVILRCVPISNHLYFYWYRQILGQKVEFLVSFYNNEISEKSEIFDDQFSVERPDGSNFTLKIRSTKLEDSAMYFCASSPGQNTEAFFGQGTRLTVV.